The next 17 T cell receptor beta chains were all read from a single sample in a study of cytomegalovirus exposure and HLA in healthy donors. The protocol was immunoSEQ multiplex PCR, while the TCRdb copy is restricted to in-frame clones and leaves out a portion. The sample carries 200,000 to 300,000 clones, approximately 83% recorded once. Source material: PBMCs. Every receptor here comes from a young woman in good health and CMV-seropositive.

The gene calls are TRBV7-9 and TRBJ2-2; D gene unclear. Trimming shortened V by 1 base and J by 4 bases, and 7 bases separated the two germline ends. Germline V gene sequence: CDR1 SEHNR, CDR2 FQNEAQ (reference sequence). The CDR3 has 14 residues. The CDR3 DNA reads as TGTGCCAGCAGCTTAGTAGAGCGCACCGGGGAGCTGTTTTTT. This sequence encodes CASSLVERTGELFF.

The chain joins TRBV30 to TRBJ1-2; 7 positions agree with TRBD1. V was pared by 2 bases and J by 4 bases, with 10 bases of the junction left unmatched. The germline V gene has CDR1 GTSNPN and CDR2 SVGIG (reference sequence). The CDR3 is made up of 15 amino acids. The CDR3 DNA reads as TGTGCCTGGAGTCCTCTTGACAGGGAAGGCTATGGCTACACCTTC. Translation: CAWSPLDREGYGYTF.

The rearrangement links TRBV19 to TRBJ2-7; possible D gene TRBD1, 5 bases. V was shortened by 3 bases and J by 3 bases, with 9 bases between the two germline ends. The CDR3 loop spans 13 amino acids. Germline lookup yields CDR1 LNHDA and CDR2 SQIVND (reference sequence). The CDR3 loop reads CASSIVRDYEQYF. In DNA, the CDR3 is TGTGCCAGTAGTATTGTCAGGGACTACGAGCAGTACTTC.

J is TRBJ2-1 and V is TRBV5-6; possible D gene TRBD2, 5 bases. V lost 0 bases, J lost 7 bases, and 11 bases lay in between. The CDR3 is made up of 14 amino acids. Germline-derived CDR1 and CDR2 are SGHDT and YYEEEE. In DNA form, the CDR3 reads TGTGCCAGCAGCTTGGTTGGAGGAATGAATGAGCAGTTCTTC. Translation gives CASSLVGGMNEQFF.

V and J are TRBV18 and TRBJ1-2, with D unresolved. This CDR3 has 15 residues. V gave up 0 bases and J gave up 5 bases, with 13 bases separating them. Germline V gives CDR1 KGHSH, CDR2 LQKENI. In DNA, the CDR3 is TGTGCCAGCTCACCACCCTCGGGAAGGTCTTATGGCTACACCTTC. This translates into CASSPPSGRSYGYTF.

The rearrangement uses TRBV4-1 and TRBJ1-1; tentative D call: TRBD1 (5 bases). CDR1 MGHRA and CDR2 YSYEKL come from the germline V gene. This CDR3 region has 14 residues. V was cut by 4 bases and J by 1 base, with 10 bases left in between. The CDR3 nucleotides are TGCGCCAGCAGCCGGGGGGGAGGGAACACTGAAGCTTTCTTT. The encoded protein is CASSRGGGNTEAFF.

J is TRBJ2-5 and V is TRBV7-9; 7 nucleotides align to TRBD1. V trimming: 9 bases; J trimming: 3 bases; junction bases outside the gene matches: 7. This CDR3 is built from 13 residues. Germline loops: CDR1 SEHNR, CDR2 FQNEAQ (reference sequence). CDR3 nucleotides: TGTGCCAGTGCCCGACAGGGAAAAGAGACCCAGTACTTC. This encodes CASARQGKETQYF.

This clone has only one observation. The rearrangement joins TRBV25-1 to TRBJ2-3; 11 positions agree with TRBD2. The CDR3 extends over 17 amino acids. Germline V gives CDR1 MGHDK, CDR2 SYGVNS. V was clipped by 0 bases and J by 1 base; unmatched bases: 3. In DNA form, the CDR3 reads TGTGCCAGCAGTGAATACGGGACTAGCGGAGGCACAGATACGCAGTATTTT. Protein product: CASSEYGTSGGTDTQYF. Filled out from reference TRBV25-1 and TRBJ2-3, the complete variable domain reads EADIYQTPRYLVIGTGKKITLECSQTMGHDKMYWYQQDPGMELHLIHYSYGVNSTEKGDLSSESTVSRIRTEHFPLTLESARPSHTSQYLCASSEYGTSGGTDTQYFGPGTRLTVL.

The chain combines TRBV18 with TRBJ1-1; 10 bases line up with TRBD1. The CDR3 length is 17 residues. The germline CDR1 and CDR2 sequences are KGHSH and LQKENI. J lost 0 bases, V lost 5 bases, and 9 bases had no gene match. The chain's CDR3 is CASSSYDRGPMNTEAFF. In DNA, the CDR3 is TGTGCCAGCTCATCCTACGACAGGGGGCCCATGAACACTGAAGCTTTCTTT.

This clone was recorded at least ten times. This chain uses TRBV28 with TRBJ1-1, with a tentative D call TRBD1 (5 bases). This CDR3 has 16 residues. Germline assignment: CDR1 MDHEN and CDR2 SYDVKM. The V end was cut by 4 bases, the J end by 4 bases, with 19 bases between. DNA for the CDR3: TGTGCCAGCAGTTATGTCTTCTCACAGGACCTCACTGAAGCTTTCTTT. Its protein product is CASSYVFSQDLTEAFF.

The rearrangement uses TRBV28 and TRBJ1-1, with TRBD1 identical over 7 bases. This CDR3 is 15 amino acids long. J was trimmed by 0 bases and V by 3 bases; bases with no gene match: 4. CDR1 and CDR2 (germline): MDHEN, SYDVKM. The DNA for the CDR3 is TGTGCCAGCAGTTTCGGGGACAGCATGAACACTGAAGCTTTCTTT. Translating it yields CASSFGDSMNTEAFF.

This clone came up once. This CDR3 reads CASSSGQATYNEQFF. The CDR3 nucleotides read TGCGCCAGCAGCTCCGGACAGGCGACATACAATGAGCAGTTCTTC. The V gene is TRBV5-1, the J gene TRBJ2-1, with 7 positions matching TRBD1. V trimming: 3 bases; J trimming: 4 bases; junction bases outside the gene matches: 7. This CDR3 spans 15 amino acids. Germline CDR1 and CDR2: SGHRS and YFSETQ.

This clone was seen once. DNA of the CDR3: TGTGCCAGCAGCCCAAATCTAGCGGGGTTCACCTACGAGCAGTACTTC. Translation: CASSPNLAGFTYEQYF. This chain links TRBV27 with TRBJ2-7; TRBD2 matches 9 bases. The V gene's germline CDR1 is MNHEY and CDR2 SMNVEV (reference sequence). With 6 bases clipped from V and 2 bases from J, the junction kept 11 bases outside the gene matches. This CDR3 has 16 residues.

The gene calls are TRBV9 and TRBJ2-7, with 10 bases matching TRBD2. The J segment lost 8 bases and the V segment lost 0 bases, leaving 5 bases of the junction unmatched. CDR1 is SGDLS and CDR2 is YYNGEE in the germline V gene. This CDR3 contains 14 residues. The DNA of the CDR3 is TGTGCCAGCAGCGTAGGAGCGGGAGGGCCTCAGCAGTACTTC. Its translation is CASSVGAGGPQQYF.

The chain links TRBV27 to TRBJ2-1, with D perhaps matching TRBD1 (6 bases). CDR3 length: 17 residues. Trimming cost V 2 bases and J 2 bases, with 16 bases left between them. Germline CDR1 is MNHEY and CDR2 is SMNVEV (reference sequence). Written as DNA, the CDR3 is TGTGCCAGCAGTTTAGTAGTGGGACATATAGCCTACAATGAGCAGTTCTTC. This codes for CASSLVVGHIAYNEQFF.

The DNA for the CDR3 is TGTGCCAGCTCACCGCTAGACTGGGGGCTTACCGGGGAGCTGTTTTTT. It translates to CASSPLDWGLTGELFF. The rearrangement joins TRBV18 to TRBJ2-2; tentative D call: TRBD1 (6 bases). Looked up from germline, CDR1 is KGHSH and CDR2 is LQKENI. V dropped 3 bases and J dropped 5 bases, with 16 bases sitting between them. The CDR3 has 16 residues.

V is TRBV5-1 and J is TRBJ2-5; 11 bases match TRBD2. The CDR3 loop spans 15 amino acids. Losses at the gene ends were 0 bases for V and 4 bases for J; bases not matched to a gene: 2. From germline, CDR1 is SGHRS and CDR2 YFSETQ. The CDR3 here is CASSLGGTSGETQYF. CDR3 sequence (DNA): TGCGCCAGCAGCTTGGGGGGGACTAGCGGAGAGACCCAGTACTTC.